The 6 T cell receptor beta chains given below trace back to one sample, sequenced in a study of cytomegalovirus exposure and HLA in healthy donors. The primer mix had 60 Vbeta and 13 Jbeta primers. The data were produced by immunoSEQ multiplex PCR, yet TCRdb's version contains in-frame clones alone and is incomplete. The listing records 70,000 or so clones. The sequenced material came from PBMCs. The receptors were gathered from a female donor in good health and CMV-seropositive.

This chain links TRBV6-5 with TRBJ2-1; 7 bases fit TRBD2. The CDR3 runs 15 residues. V dropped 2 bases and J dropped 0; count of bases not matched to a gene: 1. Germline CDR1 is MNHEY and CDR2 is SVGAGI. The CDR3 DNA reads TGTGCCAGCAGTTACGGCGGGAGCTCCTACAATGAGCAGTTCTTC. Translating gives CASSYGGSSYNEQFF.

The rearrangement uses TRBV30 and TRBJ1-2; D ambiguous. Germline V lookup: CDR1 GTSNPN, CDR2 SVGIG (reference sequence). Between the trimmed V and J ends, which lost 2 bases and 7 bases, there was a span of 11 bases. The length of the CDR3 is 12 residues. The CDR3 DNA reads as TGTGCCTGGAGTCCCCCAACGGGTGGCTACACCTTC. Its translation: CAWSPPTGGYTF.

The chain is built from TRBV10-3 and TRBJ2-3; D may be TRBD2 (5 bases). V lost 3 bases to trimming and J lost 0 bases, with 10 bases between them. Germline CDR1 ENHRY, CDR2 SYGVKD. The CDR3 is made up of 15 amino acids. The CDR3 DNA sequence: TGTGCCATCAGTGACCCTACTAGAAGCACAGATACGCAGTATTTT. Protein product: CAISDPTRSTDTQYF.

This chain uses TRBV4-1 with TRBJ2-7; 11 nucleotides line up with TRBD2. The CDR3 loop spans 15 amino acids. V lost 2 bases to trimming and J lost 3 bases; unmatched junction nucleotides: 3. The V gene's germline CDR1 is MGHRA and CDR2 YSYEKL. The CDR3 protein is CASSQNSGGVYEQYF. The CDR3 DNA reads as TGCGCCAGCAGCCAAAATAGCGGGGGGGTCTACGAGCAGTACTTC.

V is TRBV9 and J is TRBJ1-1, with D possibly TRBD1 on 5 matching bases. V lost 3 bases and J lost 2, with 8 bases in between. CDR1 is SGDLS and CDR2 is YYNGEE in the germline V gene. CDR3 length equals 13 residues. The CDR3 region has the DNA TGTGCCAGCAGCGCTCAGGGTAACACTGAAGCTTTCTTT. This translates into CASSAQGNTEAFF.

The chain combines TRBV7-9 with TRBJ2-1; a weak D match, TRBD1 (5 bases). This CDR3 region has 14 residues. CDR1 is SEHNR, CDR2 FQNEAQ, per germline (reference sequence). V was cut by 5 bases and J by 5 bases, with 13 bases left in between. In DNA, the CDR3 is TGTGCCAGCAGCCCAGTGCAGGGAAACAATGAGCAGTTCTTC. It specifies CASSPVQGNNEQFF.